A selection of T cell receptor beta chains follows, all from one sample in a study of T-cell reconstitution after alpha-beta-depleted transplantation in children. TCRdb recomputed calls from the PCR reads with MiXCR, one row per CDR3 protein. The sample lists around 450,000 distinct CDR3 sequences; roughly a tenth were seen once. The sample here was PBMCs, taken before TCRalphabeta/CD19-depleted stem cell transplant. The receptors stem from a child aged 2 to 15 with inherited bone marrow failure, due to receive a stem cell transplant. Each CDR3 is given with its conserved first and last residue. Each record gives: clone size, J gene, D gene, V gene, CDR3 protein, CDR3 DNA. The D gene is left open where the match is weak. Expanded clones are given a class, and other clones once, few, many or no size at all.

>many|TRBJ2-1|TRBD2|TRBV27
CASSLLGGSDNEQFF
TGTGCCAGCAGTTTGTTAGGCGGGAGCGACAATGAGCAGTTCTTC
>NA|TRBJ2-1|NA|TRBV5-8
CASRTQAQFF
TGTGCCAGCAGAACACAGGCTCAGTTCTTC
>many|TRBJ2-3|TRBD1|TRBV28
CASSLLAGGRDTQYF
TGTGCCAGCAGTTTATTGGCAGGGGGCAGAGATACGCAGTATTTT
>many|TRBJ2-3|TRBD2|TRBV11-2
CASSPAGVTDTQYF
TGTGCCAGCAGCCCAGCGGGAGTCACAGATACGCAGTATTTT
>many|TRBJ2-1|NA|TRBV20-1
CSARVLSSYNEQFF
TGCAGTGCTAGAGTTCTGAGCTCCTACAATGAGCAGTTCTTC
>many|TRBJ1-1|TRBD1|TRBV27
CASMTGFGNTEAFF
TGTGCCAGCATGACAGGGTTCGGGAACACTGAAGCTTTCTTT
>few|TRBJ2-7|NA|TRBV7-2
CASSLVGGPRDEQYF
TGTGCCAGCAGCTTGGTTGGGGGGCCGAGGGACGAGCAGTACTTC
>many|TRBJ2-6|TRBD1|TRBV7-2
CASSSLGQGSGANVLTF
TGTGCCAGCAGCTCCCTGGGACAGGGTTCTGGGGCCAACGTCCTGACTTTC
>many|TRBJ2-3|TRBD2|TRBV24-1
CATSDYVGRAGDTQYF
TGTGCCACCAGTGATTATGTCGGGAGGGCCGGAGATACGCAGTATTTT
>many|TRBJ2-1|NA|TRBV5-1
CASSLAVQGAYNEQFF
TGCGCCAGCAGCTTGGCGGTACAGGGCGCATACAATGAGCAGTTCTTC
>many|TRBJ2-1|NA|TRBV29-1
CSAWDLGYNEQFF
TGCAGCGCCTGGGACCTCGGCTACAATGAGCAGTTCTTC